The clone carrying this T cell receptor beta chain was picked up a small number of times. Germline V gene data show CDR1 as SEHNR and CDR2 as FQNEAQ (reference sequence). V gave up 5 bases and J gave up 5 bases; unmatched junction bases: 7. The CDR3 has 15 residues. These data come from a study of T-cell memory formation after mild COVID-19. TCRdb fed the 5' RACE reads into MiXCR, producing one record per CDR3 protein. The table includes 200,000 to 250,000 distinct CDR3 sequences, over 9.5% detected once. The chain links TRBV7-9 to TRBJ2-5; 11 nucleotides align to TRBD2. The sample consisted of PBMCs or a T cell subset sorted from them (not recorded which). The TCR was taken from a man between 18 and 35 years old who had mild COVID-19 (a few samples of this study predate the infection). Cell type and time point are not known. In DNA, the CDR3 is TGTGCCAGCAGCCCGTTAGCGGGGGGGCAGGAGACCCAGTACTTC. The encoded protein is CASSPLAGGQETQYF. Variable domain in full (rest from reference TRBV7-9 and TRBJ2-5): DTGVSQNPRHKITKRGQNVTFRCDPISEHNRLYWYRQTLGQGPEFLTYFQNEAQLEKSRLLSDRFSAERPKGSFSTLEIQRTEQGDSAMYLCASSPLAGGQETQYFGPGTRLLVL.